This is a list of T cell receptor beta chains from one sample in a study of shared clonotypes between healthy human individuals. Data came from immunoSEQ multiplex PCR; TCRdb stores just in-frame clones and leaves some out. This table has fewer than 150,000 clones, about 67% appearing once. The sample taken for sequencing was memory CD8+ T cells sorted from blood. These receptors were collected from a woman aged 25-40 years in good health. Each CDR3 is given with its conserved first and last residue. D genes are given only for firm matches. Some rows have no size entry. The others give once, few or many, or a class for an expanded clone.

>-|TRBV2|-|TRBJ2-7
CASDRSELYEQYF
TGTGCCAGCGACAGGTCAGAATTATACGAGCAGTACTTC
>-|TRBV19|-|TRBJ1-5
CASSPTGTSNQPQHF
TGTGCCAGTAGCCCAACAGGGACCTCCAATCAGCCCCAGCATTTT
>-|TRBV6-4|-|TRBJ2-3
CASREDSLTDTQYF
TGTGCCAGCAGGGAGGATTCTCTCACAGATACGCAGTATTTT
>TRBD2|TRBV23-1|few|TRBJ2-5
CASSHGLAGGETQYF
TGCGCCAGCAGTCACGGACTAGCGGGTGGAGAGACCCAGTACTTC
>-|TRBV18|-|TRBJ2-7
CASSPAYSYEQYF
TGTGCCAGCTCACCTGCCTATTCCTACGAGCAGTACTTC
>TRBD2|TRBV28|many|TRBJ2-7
CASREGTSGTYEQYF
TGTGCCAGCAGAGAGGGGACTAGCGGAACCTACGAGCAGTACTTC
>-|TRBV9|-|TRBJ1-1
CASSVAETGSTMNTEAFF
TGTGCCAGCAGCGTAGCTGAGACCGGGAGCACCATGAACACTGAAGCTTTCTTT
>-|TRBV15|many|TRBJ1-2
CATSRIHASNYGYTF
TGTGCCACCAGCAGGATACATGCTTCTAACTATGGCTACACCTTC
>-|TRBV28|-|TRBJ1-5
CASTAWWGLSNQPQHF
TGTGCCAGCACCGCGTGGTGGGGGCTTAGCAATCAGCCCCAGCATTTT
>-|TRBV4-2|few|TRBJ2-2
CASSLNTGELFF
TGTGCCAGCAGCCTAAACACCGGGGAGCTGTTTTTT
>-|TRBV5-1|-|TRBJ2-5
CASSLSLNFGEQYF
TGCGCCAGCAGCTTGTCGCTTAACTTCGGGGAGCAGTACTTC
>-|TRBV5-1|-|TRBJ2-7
CASSFHGSSYEQYF
TGCGCCAGCAGCTTCCACGGATCCTCCTACGAGCAGTACTTC
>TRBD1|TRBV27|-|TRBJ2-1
CASCPGGTYNEQFF
TGTGCCAGCTGCCCAGGGGGTACCTACAATGAGCAGTTCTTC
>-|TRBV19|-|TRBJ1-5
CASSIVEGFQPQHF
TGTGCCAGTAGTATAGTAGAGGGATTTCAGCCCCAGCATTTT
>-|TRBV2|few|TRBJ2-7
CASSDLAKSYEQYF
TGTGCCAGCAGTGACTTGGCCAAGTCCTACGAGCAGTACTTC
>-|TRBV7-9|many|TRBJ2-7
CASSLELDSGEQYF
TGTGCCAGCAGCTTAGAACTAGACTCGGGCGAGCAGTACTTC
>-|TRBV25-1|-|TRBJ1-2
CASSENRDNGYTF
TGTGCCAGCAGTGAGAACAGGGATAATGGCTACACCTTC